The table lists the clone carrying this TCR beta chain with a count of one. Its antigen is as yet unknown. This sample stems from a study of cytomegalovirus exposure and HLA in healthy donors. Broader study findings: HLA restriction was apparent for most CMV-associated TCR beta chains in a later analysis. Excluded were some V segments that proved indistinguishable, including TRBV6-2 and TRBV6-3. The study put under 200 TCR beta chains on its list as cytomegalovirus-associated. With later analysis, a missense DCLRE1C variant became linked to TCR beta V- and J-gene trimming.

V gave up 7 bases and J gave up 1 base, with 15 bases separating them. The CDR3 length is 15 residues. CDR1 is MNHNS and CDR2 is SASEGT in the germline V gene. The study ran its PCR with 60 Vbeta and 13 Jbeta primers. Profiled with immunoSEQ multiplex PCR; TCRdb holds only in-frame clones, not every one. The table records around 140,000 clones, approximately 80% of them present only once. Input material: PBMCs. This rearrangement joins TRBV6-1 to TRBJ2-3; tentative D call: TRBD1 (5 bases). The clonotype comes from a woman aged 18 to 35 in good health and CMV-seropositive. The DNA for the CDR3 is TGTGCCAGCATCCCACAGACAGACCGCACAGATACGCAGTATTTT. This encodes CASIPQTDRTDTQYF.